This T cell receptor (beta chain) was identified during a study of CD8 T cells in ankylosing spondylitis. General study results and limits: Earlier work had already found some motif variants in reactive arthritis synovial fluid and blood.

TCRdb independently ran MiXCR on the 5' RACE reads; one entry per CDR3 protein. The sample lists approximately 250,000 distinct CDR3 sequences, 20% to 30% occurring once. The CDR3 contains 14 residues. Per germline, CDR1 SGHRS and CDR2 YFSETQ. V lost 4 bases, J lost 7 bases, and 14 bases lay in between. This clonotype was found many times. The antigen is undetermined. The source of this sequence is a male donor with ankylosing spondylitis or in good health (not recorded which). The sequencing sample was made of blood, either unsorted or a sorted T cell fraction (not recorded which). The genes are TRBV5-1 and TRBJ1-4, with D tentatively TRBD1 (5 bases). Written as DNA, the CDR3 is TGCGCCAGCAGCGGGACCTCTGAGGGTGAAAAACTGTTTTTT. This translates into CASSGTSEGEKLFF. The full variable domain, with the rest looked up from reference TRBV5-1 and TRBJ1-4, is KAGVTQTPRYLIKTRGQQVTLSCSPISGHRSVSWYQQTPGQGLQFLFEYFSETQRNKGNFPGRFSGRQFSNSRSEMNVSTLELGDSALYLCASSGTSEGEKLFFGSGTQLSVL.